The 20 T cell receptor beta chains below all came from one sample that was sequenced in a study of siplizumab effects on memory and regulatory T cells. Some clones are missing from TCRdb's copy, which holds only in-frame ones; the method was immunoSEQ multiplex PCR. The table has some 100,000 clones, 94% seen once. Input material: Tregs sorted from blood. The source of these receptors is a human donor in good health.

The chain carries TRBV4-2 and TRBJ1-1; tentatively, D is TRBD1 (5 bases). Germline values: CDR1 LGHNA, CDR2 YNFKEQ. The CDR3 length is 14 residues. V lost 0 bases to trimming and J lost 7 bases, with 12 bases between them. CDR3 loop: CASSQDSWGSEAFF. CDR3 nucleotide sequence: TGTGCCAGCAGCCAAGATTCATGGGGCAGTGAAGCTTTCTTT.

The CDR3 here is CASSFLGVTGNEQFF. The CDR3 DNA sequence: TGTGCCAGCAGTTTCTTGGGTGTTACGGGCAATGAGCAGTTCTTC. The chain couples TRBV27 to TRBJ2-1; D ambiguous. Trimming removed 3 bases from V and 6 bases from J, with 15 bases in between. Germline CDR1 reads MNHEY; CDR2 reads SMNVEV (reference sequence). This CDR3 spans 15 amino acids.

The chain has TRBV7-9 and TRBJ2-7; possibly TRBD2 for D (7 bases). The V gene's germline CDR1 is SEHNR and CDR2 FQNEAQ (reference sequence). Trimming removed 3 bases at V and 4 bases at J, with 10 bases between. The CDR3 runs to 13 residues. CDR3 nucleotide sequence: TGTGCCAGCAGCTTCCGGGGGGCGTACGAGCAGTACTTC. It translates to CASSFRGAYEQYF.

The chain combines TRBV6-5 with TRBJ2-5; the D gene is possibly TRBD1 (5 bases). The V gene's germline CDR1 is MNHEY and CDR2 SVGAGI. Trimming stripped 6 bases from V and 0 bases from J, with 14 bases between. This CDR3 has 15 amino acids. This CDR3 reads CASRSTVTYQETQYF. Written as DNA, the CDR3 is TGTGCCAGCAGATCGACAGTTACGTACCAAGAGACCCAGTACTTC.

The rearrangement uses TRBV28 and TRBJ1-2; TRBD1 might be the D (5 bases). Germline V gene sequence: CDR1 MDHEN, CDR2 SYDVKM. The length of the CDR3 is 11 residues. V gave up 10 bases and J gave up 7 bases, with 13 bases separating them. CDR3 nucleotides: TGTGCCACCGGGGGGGTTACTGGCTACACCTTC. It specifies CATGGVTGYTF.

V gene TRBV19 combines with J gene TRBJ1-1; D may be TRBD1 (5 bases). The CDR3 is made up of 12 amino acids. The germline V gene encodes CDR1 LNHDA and CDR2 SQIVND (reference sequence). Trimming removed 6 bases at V and 1 base at J, with 6 bases between. The CDR3 DNA is TGTGCCAGTAGCGACAGGAACACTGAAGCTTTCTTT. This sequence encodes CASSDRNTEAFF.

The chain couples TRBV6-5 to TRBJ1-5; no definite D call. Germline lookup yields CDR1 MNHEY and CDR2 SVGAGI. The CDR3 sequence is 14 residues long. Trimming took off 9 bases at V and 2 bases at J, with 14 bases between the two ends. The CDR3 is CASRLREGNQPQHF. In DNA form, the CDR3 reads TGTGCCAGTCGATTAAGGGAGGGCAATCAGCCCCAGCATTTT.

The chain uses TRBV30 and TRBJ1-1, with D unclear. Looked up from germline, CDR1 is GTSNPN and CDR2 is SVGIG (reference sequence). The V and J ends lost 0 bases and 3 bases respectively, with 5 bases between them. The CDR3 totals 12 residues. The CDR3 region is CAWSVGYTEAFF. In DNA form, the CDR3 reads TGTGCCTGGAGTGTAGGGTACACTGAAGCTTTCTTT.

This clone has only one observation. The rearrangement joins TRBV7-9 to TRBJ2-1; the match to TRBD2 covers 8 bases. Germline CDR1 is SEHNR and CDR2 is FQNEAQ (reference sequence). V shed 1 base, J shed 7 bases, and the junction held 3 bases outside the gene matches. The CDR3 runs 14 residues. Here the CDR3 reads CASSLESGRNEQFF. The CDR3 nucleotides read TGTGCCAGCAGCTTAGAGAGCGGGAGAAATGAGCAGTTCTTC.

CDR3 protein: CASSLLPVGDTQYF. The CDR3 bases are TGTGCCAGCAGCCTACTCCCAGTCGGAGATACGCAGTATTTT. The rearrangement links TRBV7-2 to TRBJ2-3; D is ambiguous. The CDR3 totals 14 residues. The germline CDR1 and CDR2 sequences are SGHTA and FQGNSA. Trimming took off 5 bases at V and 5 bases at J, with 14 bases between the two ends.

The chain couples TRBV6-6 to TRBJ1-5; D gene uncertain. Germline loops: CDR1 MNHNY, CDR2 SVGAGI (reference sequence). This CDR3 has 16 residues. With 4 bases removed from V and 5 bases from J, the gap between germline ends came to 18 bases. CDR3 sequence (DNA): TGTGCCAGCAGTTTGAGGTCGCAGGCCCGGGATCAGCCCCAGCATTTT. It is translated as CASSLRSQARDQPQHF.

The gene calls are TRBV11-2 and TRBJ2-6; D remains ambiguous. This CDR3 region has 18 residues. Per the germline V gene, CDR1 is SGHAT and CDR2 is FQNNGV. Trimming cost V 0 bases and J 0 bases, with 12 bases left between them. Written as DNA, the CDR3 is TGTGCCAGCAGCTTAGATCGGGTAGGCCCCTCTGGGGCCAACGTCCTGACTTTC. This sequence encodes CASSLDRVGPSGANVLTF. Based on the CDR3 plus reference TRBV11-2 and TRBJ2-6, the full variable domain is EAGVAQSPRYKIIEKRQSVAFWCNPISGHATLYWYQQILGQGPKLLIQFQNNGVVDDSQLPKDRFSAERLKGVDSTLKIQPAKLEDSAVYLCASSLDRVGPSGANVLTFGAGSRLTVL.

This clone was detected once. The chain carries TRBV5-1 and TRBJ2-1, with D unresolved. CDR3 length: 15 amino acids. V was clipped by 0 bases and J by 6 bases, with 13 bases between them. The germline V gene has CDR1 SGHRS and CDR2 YFSETQ. CDR3 region: CASSLGASGGNEQFF. CDR3 nucleotides: TGCGCCAGCAGCTTGGGTGCCTCAGGTGGCAATGAGCAGTTCTTC.

This clone was counted only a few times. The V call is TRBV13, the J call TRBJ2-3; 13 nucleotides line up with TRBD2. The length of the CDR3 is 18 residues. CDR1 is PRHDT, CDR2 FYEKMQ, per germline (reference sequence). The junction had 5 bases not matched to a gene; V was cut back by 2 bases and J by 0 bases. This CDR3 reads CASSLRTSGSPSTDTQYF. The DNA for the CDR3 is TGTGCCAGCAGCTTAAGGACTAGCGGGAGCCCTAGCACAGATACGCAGTATTTT.

The chain uses TRBV7-9 and TRBJ1-1, with TRBD1 as a possible D gene (6 bases). The ends were cut back, 0 bases at V and 6 bases at J, with 11 bases in the middle. In germline, CDR1 is SEHNR, CDR2 FQNEAQ (reference sequence). The CDR3 contains 14 residues. This chain's CDR3 is CASSLAGRGPEAFF. The CDR3 DNA follows: TGTGCCAGCAGCTTAGCAGGGCGGGGGCCTGAAGCTTTCTTT.

The chain recombines TRBV7-3 with TRBJ2-3, with 9 bases identical to TRBD2. The V gene end was trimmed by 1 base and the J gene end by 4 bases; junction bases not matched to a gene: 6. Germline V gives CDR1 SGHTA, CDR2 FQGTGA. This CDR3 spans 16 amino acids. The CDR3 nucleotides are TGTGCCAGCAGCTTAAGGGGGCGGGAGGGTCCAGATACGCAGTATTTT. This sequence encodes CASSLRGREGPDTQYF.

The chain carries TRBV28 and TRBJ2-5; 7 bases are shared with TRBD2. Trimming at V came to 3 bases and at J to 5 bases, leaving 9 bases not matched to a gene. CDR3 length: 15 residues. CDR1 and CDR2 (germline): MDHEN, SYDVKM. The CDR3 spells CASSFLREGAETQYF. DNA for the CDR3: TGTGCCAGCAGTTTTCTGAGGGAGGGCGCGGAGACCCAGTACTTC.

This chain links TRBV18 with TRBJ1-1, with TRBD1 matching over 7 bases. This CDR3 contains 15 residues. From germline, CDR1 is KGHSH and CDR2 LQKENI. The V and J ends lost 3 bases and 1 base, in that order; junction bases with no gene match: 5. The CDR3 protein is CASSPGPGGNTEAFF. The CDR3 nucleotides read TGTGCCAGCTCACCTGGGCCAGGGGGGAACACTGAAGCTTTCTTT.

V is TRBV7-3 and J is TRBJ2-1, with D perhaps being TRBD1 or TRBD2 (5 bases each). Trimming stripped 0 bases from V and 4 bases from J, with 13 bases between. This CDR3 region has 16 residues. CDR1 and CDR2 from the germline V gene are SGHTA and FQGTGA. CDR3 sequence: CASSLTAGTGYNEQFF. CDR3 coding DNA: TGTGCCAGCAGCTTAACGGCCGGGACGGGATACAATGAGCAGTTCTTC.

Concerning this clone itself: One junction end does not reproduce the germline sequence, and a read error may be involved. This chain connects TRBV5-1 to TRBJ2-7, with 12 nucleotides matching TRBD1. CDR3 size: 13 residues. Germline-derived CDR1 and CDR2 are SGHRS and YFSETQ. The CDR3 DNA reads TGCGCCAGCAGCTATGCCGGGACAGGGGGCATGGACTTC. Translation: CASSYAGTGGMDF. Using reference TRBV5-1 and TRBJ2-7 for the parts outside the CDR3, the full variable domain is KAGVTQTPRYLIKTRGQQVTLSCSPISGHRSVSWYQQTPGQGLQFLFEYFSETQRNKGNFPGRFSGRQFSNSRSEMNVSTLELGDSALYLCASSYAGTGGMDFGPGTRLTVT.